The 23 T cell receptor beta chains given below trace back to one sample, sequenced in a study of identical twins. TCRdb ran MiXCR on the 5' RACE reads and lists one entry per CDR3 protein. The table has fewer than 650,000 distinct CDR3 sequences, around a tenth seen once. The data also belong to a second study, concerning yellow fever vaccine responses in identical twins.

The specimen was PBMCs. The receptors shown here come from a woman between 18 and 30 years old in good health.

In this sample, this clonotype turned up a few times. This chain connects TRBV5-6 to TRBJ1-1; D not resolved. Germline CDR1 and CDR2: SGHDT and YYEEEE. Trimming stripped 4 bases from V and 1 base from J, with 8 bases between. The CDR3 is 13 residues long. The CDR3 coding sequence is TGTGCCAGCAGCCAAGACAAGAACACTGAAGCTTTCTTT. It yields the protein CASSQDKNTEAFF.

This clonotype came up a few times. The chain couples TRBV10-3 to TRBJ1-1, with no clear D. The CDR3 is 12 amino acids. Germline V lookup: CDR1 ENHRY, CDR2 SYGVKD. V was cut by 4 bases and J by 9 bases, with 12 bases left in between. The CDR3 protein is CAISGSGIKAFF. The CDR3 DNA sequence: TGTGCCATCAGTGGATCCGGGATCAAAGCTTTCTTT.

The chain joins TRBV7-9 to TRBJ1-1; D remains unclear. The CDR3 has 14 amino acids. V lost 5 bases, J lost 2 bases, and 12 bases lay in between. The germline V gene has CDR1 SEHNR and CDR2 FQNEAQ (reference sequence). The DNA of the CDR3 is TGTGCCAGCAGCCCCATGACGGTTAACACTGAAGCTTTCTTT. As protein: CASSPMTVNTEAFF.

This clonotype was picked up a small number of times. This chain joins TRBV27 and TRBJ2-6; TRBD1 is a possible D gene (5 bases). Trimming cost V 4 bases and J 0 bases, with 10 bases left between them. Germline CDR1 is MNHEY and CDR2 is SMNVEV (reference sequence). The CDR3 extends over 16 amino acids. CDR3 coding DNA: TGTGCCAGCAGTTCCAGGGTTGGCTCTGGGGCCAACGTCCTGACTTTC. This codes for CASSSRVGSGANVLTF.

This rearrangement joins TRBV6-1 to TRBJ2-3; D unresolved. Germline loops: CDR1 MNHNS, CDR2 SASEGT. Trimming pared 4 bases from V and 7 bases from J, leaving 12 bases between. CDR3 length: 13 residues. CDR3 residues: CASSANLAYTQYF. DNA of the CDR3: TGTGCCAGCAGTGCGAATTTAGCTTATACGCAGTATTTT.

This clonotype was recorded at least ten times. The gene calls are TRBV6-5 and TRBJ2-3, with D unclear. CDR1 MNHEY and CDR2 SVGAGI come from the germline V gene. This CDR3 is built from 14 residues. Trimming took 2 bases from V and 2 from J, leaving 8 bases between them. The CDR3 coding sequence is TGTGCCAGCAGTTACCTGGGGTCCACAGATACGCAGTATTTT. Its protein is CASSYLGSTDTQYF.

This clonotype has only a few counts. The rearrangement joins TRBV12-3 or TRBV12-4 to TRBJ2-1; 9 positions match TRBD2. Germline trimming cut 3 bases from V and 5 bases from J; bases unmatched to any gene: 2. This CDR3 contains 14 residues. CDR3 protein: CASSFSGGDNEQFF. The CDR3, as DNA: TGTGCCAGCAGTTTTAGCGGGGGAGACAATGAGCAGTTCTTC.

The sample holds many counts of this clonotype. The J gene is TRBJ2-2, the V gene TRBV5-1; D ambiguous. The CDR3 extends over 16 amino acids. The V gene's germline CDR1 is SGHRS and CDR2 YFSETQ. V was shortened by 0 bases and J by 4 bases, with 13 bases between the two germline ends. Here the CDR3 reads CASSLGLGQGTGELFF. The CDR3 region has the DNA TGCGCCAGCAGCTTGGGGCTAGGCCAAGGCACCGGGGAGCTGTTTTTT.

V and J are TRBV12-3 or TRBV12-4 and TRBJ2-1, with 7 bases aligning to TRBD1. V lost 7 bases, J lost 8 bases, and 8 bases stayed unmatched. The CDR3 length is 13 residues. CDR3 nucleotides: TGTGCCAGCACCAGGGGGTATTCAGATGAGCAGTTCTTC. It encodes CASTRGYSDEQFF.

A word on this clonotype: A read error may be the cause here, since a much bigger clone is one base away. This chain uses TRBV6-5 with TRBJ2-2; D possibly uses TRBD1 or TRBD2 (5 bases each). The CDR3 covers 13 residues. Germline V CDR1 and CDR2: MNHEY, SVGAGI. Here the CDR3 DNA reads TGTACCAGCATTAGGGGACACACCGGGGAGCTGTTTTTT. This encodes CTSIRGHTGELFF.

In its sample, this clonotype was seen many times. The chain has TRBV12-3 or TRBV12-4 and TRBJ2-1, with 11 positions matching TRBD2. V gave up 3 bases and J gave up 7 bases; unmatched junction bases: 5. The CDR3 contains 15 residues. The CDR3 protein is CASSLGLAERNEQFF. The CDR3, as DNA: TGTGCCAGCAGTTTGGGACTAGCGGAAAGGAATGAGCAGTTCTTC.

This clonotype came up a few times. The chain is built from TRBV29-1 and TRBJ2-3; the D is unclear. Trimming left V 4 bases short and J 0 bases short, with 5 bases between. The CDR3 is made up of 12 amino acids. Germline CDR1 SQVTM, CDR2 ANQGSEA. CDR3 in amino acids: CSVAGSTDTQYF. Written as DNA, the CDR3 is TGCAGCGTTGCGGGTAGCACAGATACGCAGTATTTT.

The genes are TRBV7-2 and TRBJ2-5; the D gene is possibly TRBD2 (6 bases). Germline lookup yields CDR1 SGHTA and CDR2 FQGNSA. There are 14 residues in the CDR3. V dropped 3 bases and J dropped 2 bases, with 10 bases sitting between them. The CDR3 sequence is CASSFLTSQETQYF. The CDR3 DNA reads as TGTGCCAGCAGCTTCTTGACTAGTCAAGAGACCCAGTACTTC.

This clonotype came up a few times. The J gene is TRBJ2-7, the V gene TRBV29-1; tentatively, D is TRBD1 (6 bases). The V and J ends lost 2 bases and 6 bases respectively, with 11 bases between them. Germline loops: CDR1 SQVTM, CDR2 ANQGSEA. CDR3 length: 12 residues. The CDR3 nucleotides are TGCAGCGTTGAAACGGGACACGTCGAGCAGTACTTC. Protein: CSVETGHVEQYF.

The chain recombines TRBV4-2 with TRBJ2-1; 10 bases agree with TRBD2. The CDR3 runs 18 residues. J was trimmed by 3 bases and V by 0 bases; bases with no gene match: 8. Germline CDR1 reads LGHNA; CDR2 reads YNFKEQ. CDR3 in amino acids: CASSQDQFTSGNYNEQFF. The CDR3, as DNA: TGTGCCAGCAGCCAAGATCAGTTTACTAGCGGGAACTACAATGAGCAGTTCTTC.

The genes are TRBV10-3 and TRBJ1-1; D gene unclear. CDR1 and CDR2 from the germline V gene are ENHRY and SYGVKD. The germline V and J ends were trimmed by 10 bases and 0 bases, with 15 bases remaining between them. CDR3 length: 14 amino acids. Here the CDR3 reads CATSTAVLNTEAFF. In nucleotides, the CDR3 is TGTGCCACGAGCACAGCAGTTCTGAACACTGAAGCTTTCTTT.

The table lists this clonotype with a few counts. V and J are TRBV20-1 and TRBJ2-3, with 10 bases that match TRBD2. In germline, CDR1 is DFQATT, CDR2 SNEGSKA (reference sequence). This CDR3 comprises 15 residues. J gave up 7 bases and V 2 bases, and 9 bases lay outside the gene matches. The CDR3 here is CSARLPSGGLHTQYF. Written as DNA, the CDR3 is TGCAGTGCTAGACTCCCTAGCGGGGGTCTTCATACGCAGTATTTT.

Note on this clonotype: A much larger clone lies one base from this, so it may be a read error. The chain links TRBV7-9 to TRBJ1-1; D not resolved. The CDR3 consists of 12 residues. Looked up from germline, CDR1 is SEHNR and CDR2 is FQNEAQ (reference sequence). Between the trimmed V and J ends, which lost 1 base and 5 bases, there was a span of 5 bases. DNA of the CDR3: TGTGCCAGCAGCTTAGGGAAGACTGAAGCTTTCTTT. Translation: CASSLGKTEAFF.

The V and J genes are TRBV11-3 and TRBJ2-2; possibly TRBD2 for D (5 bases). There are 15 residues in the CDR3. The germline V and J ends were trimmed by 2 bases and 6 bases, with 13 bases remaining between them. The V gene's germline CDR1 is SGHNT and CDR2 YENEEA. In nucleotides, the CDR3 is TGTGCCAGCAGCTTATCCCTAGCTAGCCCCGGGGAGCTGTTTTTT. Amino acid sequence: CASSLSLASPGELFF.

In its sample, this clonotype was seen a few times. The chain links TRBV4-3 to TRBJ2-6; a possible D gene is TRBD1 (6 bases). CDR3 size: 16 residues. Germline assignment: CDR1 LGHNA and CDR2 YSLEER. Trimming took 2 bases from V and 3 from J, leaving 11 bases between them. Here the CDR3 DNA reads TGCGCCAGCAGCCAACTACAGGGTGGTGGGGCCAACGTCCTGACTTTC. It specifies CASSQLQGGGANVLTF.

J is TRBJ2-1 and V is TRBV20-1; tentatively, D is TRBD2 (6 bases). V gave up 8 bases and J gave up 9 bases, with 23 bases separating them. In germline, CDR1 is DFQATT, CDR2 SNEGSKA (reference sequence). The CDR3 length is 14 residues. The CDR3 reads CSPQVRTSTGEQFF. As DNA, the CDR3 is TGCAGTCCCCAAGTCCGTACTAGCACCGGTGAGCAGTTCTTC.

This clonotype was counted between two and nine times. This chain links TRBV6-2 or TRBV6-3 with TRBJ2-7; D unclear. Germline-derived CDR1 and CDR2 are MNHEY and SVGEGT. V gave up 6 bases and J gave up 4 bases, with 16 bases separating them. The CDR3 loop spans 14 amino acids. The CDR3 loop reads CASRHYGREYEQYF. Here the CDR3 DNA reads TGTGCCAGCAGGCATTATGGACGCGAGTACGAGCAGTACTTC.

J is TRBJ2-7 and V is TRBV6-1, with TRBD2 identical over 10 bases. The CDR3 consists of 16 residues. The germline gives CDR1 MNHNS, CDR2 SASEGT. Trimming cost V 5 bases and J 5 bases; bases outside gene matches: 12. DNA for the CDR3: TGTGCCAGCAGTATCACGCTAGCGGGAGAATCGGACGAGCAGTACTTC. This gives the protein CASSITLAGESDEQYF.